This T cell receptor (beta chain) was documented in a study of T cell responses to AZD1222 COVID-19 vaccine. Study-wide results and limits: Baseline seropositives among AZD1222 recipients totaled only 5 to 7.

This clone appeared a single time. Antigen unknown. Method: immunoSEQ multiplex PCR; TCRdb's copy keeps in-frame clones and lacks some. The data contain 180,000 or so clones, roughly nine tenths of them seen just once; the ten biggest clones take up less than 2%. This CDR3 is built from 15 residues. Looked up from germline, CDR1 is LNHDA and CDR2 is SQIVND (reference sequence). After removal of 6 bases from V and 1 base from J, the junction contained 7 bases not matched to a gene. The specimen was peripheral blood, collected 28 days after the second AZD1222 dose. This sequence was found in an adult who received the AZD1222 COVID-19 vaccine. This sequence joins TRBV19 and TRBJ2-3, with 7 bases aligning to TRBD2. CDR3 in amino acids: CASRALTSGTDTQYF. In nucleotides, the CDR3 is TGTGCCAGTAGGGCCCTAACTAGCGGCACAGATACGCAGTATTTT.